The sequence of this TCR beta chain was determined in a study of regulatory T cells in long-lasting Graves disease. Across the whole study: Antithyroid drugs had been given to newly diagnosed Graves' patients for under 3 months.

In its sample, this clonotype was seen a few times. Its antigen is as yet unknown. Study results and limitations: Thyroid tissue was not sampled; only peripheral blood was.

Construction of TCR beta libraries relied on iRepertoire HTBI primers and on Arm-PCR targeting CDR3 regions. TCRdb re-called the multiplex PCR reads through MiXCR, storing one row per CDR3 protein. The sample records some 340,000 distinct CDR3 sequences, roughly 10% being singletons. Time point noted: newly diagnosed GD, antithyroid drugs for less than 3 months. After RNA was extracted from PBMCs, the TCR library was made from it. In addition, the sample was reused for a study of T cells in Graves' hyperthyroidism and ophthalmopathy. That publication notes: Pregnant or lactating patients were excluded, as were those with uncontrolled infection or other autoimmune disease. Ophthalmopathy was predicted by the model a median of approximately 6 months ahead of onset.

This TCR derives from a woman aged 18-30 years with Graves disease. Sequencing used peripheral blood mononuclear cells (PBMCs), obtained at new diagnosis, from a patient treated with antithyroid drugs.

This chain's CDR3 is CASSLAGQGAFEQFF. The CDR3 DNA reads TGTGCCAGCAGCTTGGCGGGACAGGGGGCTTTTGAGCAGTTCTTC. J is TRBJ2-1 and V is TRBV5-4, with TRBD1 matching 12 bases. Germline lookup yields CDR1 SGHNT and CDR2 YYREEE (reference sequence). Trimming cost V 0 bases and J 9 bases; bases outside gene matches: 4. This CDR3 is 15 amino acids long.